This TCR beta chain was recorded in a study of T cell responses to AZD1222 COVID-19 vaccine. Germline values: CDR1 SGHRS, CDR2 YFSETQ. This CDR3 is built from 15 residues. Trimming removed 3 bases at V and 4 bases at J, with 16 bases between. Sequenced by immunoSEQ multiplex PCR; TCRdb stores in-frame clones only, minus some. The table shows approximately 140,000 clones, with over 90% occurring only once. V gene TRBV5-1 combines with J gene TRBJ1-2; the D gene is possibly TRBD1 (6 bases). This specimen consisted of peripheral blood, obtained on day 0 of AZD1222 vaccination. This receptor was obtained from an adult in good health. CDR3 nucleotides: TGCGCCAGCAGCTCCCCTGATGAGGGGGGCTATGGCTACACCTTC. Protein product: CASSSPDEGGYGYTF. The full variable domain, rest sourced from reference TRBV5-1 and TRBJ1-2, is KAGVTQTPRYLIKTRGQQVTLSCSPISGHRSVSWYQQTPGQGLQFLFEYFSETQRNKGNFPGRFSGRQFSNSRSEMNVSTLELGDSALYLCASSSPDEGGYGYTFGSGTRLTVV.